The rows below give T cell receptor beta chains drawn from one sample of a study of blood T cell repertoires in COVID-19. Measured with immunoSEQ multiplex PCR; TCRdb has only the in-frame clones, and not every one. The sample shows approximately 250,000 clones, 86% of them seen only once. Sequencing was carried out using peripheral blood. The receptors shown here come from a man in his forties or fifties with active or convalescent COVID-19. Each CDR3 is given with its conserved first and last residue. Expanded clones are given a class, and other clones once, few, many or no size at all.

TRBV4-2 | . | CASSQEVGPGEQYF
TRBV29-1 | . | CSVEDVGQGSYTQYF
TRBV7-2 | . | CASSLGYPYEQYF
TRBV4-1 | . | CASSPDFQETQYF
TRBV19 | . | CASSWGVSAGDEQFF
TRBV9 | . | CASSRNSYEQYF
TRBV28 | . | CASSLTAPSGNTIYF
TRBV6-5 | . | CASIGPLYTEAFF
TRBV27 | . | CASSLGVQGSTDTQYF
TRBV30 | few | CAWSKGQGNGYTF
TRBV30 | . | CAWSVGGIGYGYTF
TRBV2 | . | CASRATGGTSGNTIYF
TRBV7-3 | . | CASSPHGGGQSGELFF
TRBV15 | . | CATSRDRSGETQYF
TRBV4-1 | once | CASSLPTPGTDALWGYTF
TRBV7-8 | . | CASSPLEGGADNSPLHF
TRBV11-2 | . | CASSLVAPGQGSNQPQHF
TRBV29-1 | . | CSVGTGTETQYF
TRBV7-8 | . | CASSLARGTGTYEQYF
TRBV7-3 | few | CASTTGAGANVLTF
TRBV7-9 | . | CASSVQVNTEAFF
TRBV7-3 | . | CASSFGTGGTEAFF
TRBV5-1 | . | CASSLAAGSANTGELFF
TRBV5-4 | . | CASSLGAPSGANVLTF
TRBV2 | . | CASSEVLRGVSYNSPLHF
TRBV30 | . | CAWSLRDRGPYNEQFF
TRBV10-2 | . | CASSESGQARLHF
TRBV12-3/TRBV12-4 | . | CASSLTGDGYTF
TRBV11-2 | . | CASSAKTSGGSDTQYF
TRBV11-3 | . | CASSLQTSGNNEQFF
TRBV5-6 | . | CASSFKGRGETQYF
TRBV12-3/TRBV12-4 | . | CASSPGGPYEQYF